This TCR beta chain comes out of a study of early T cells in non-severe SARS-CoV-2 infection. Study details: Sequencing targeted bulk RNA from unsorted whole blood, leaving chains unpaired. The study, taken as a whole, reports: Private and CD4 specificities were missed by VDJdb matching, which favored anti-spike CD8 responses.

In its sample, this clonotype was seen many times. As yet, its antigen is unknown. Germline V gene lookup returns CDR1 MNHEY and CDR2 SVGAGI. The V gene lost 0 bases and the J gene lost 2 bases, with 10 bases spanning the gap. The CDR3 length is 15 residues. cDNA molecules, individually, were tagged with unique molecular identifiers. TCRdb passed the 5' RACE reads through MiXCR, listing each CDR3 protein once. Of 66,000 or so distinct CDR3 sequences in the sample, less than 15% were seen once. The chain links TRBV6-5 to TRBJ2-5; D is uncertain. Specimen: whole blood. The source of this sequence is an adult who was a healthcare worker with PCR-confirmed SARS-CoV-2 infection or an uninfected control (not recorded which). This CDR3 is CASSYSTLGQETQYF. The CDR3 coding sequence is TGTGCCAGCAGTTACTCTACCCTGGGGCAAGAGACCCAGTACTTC.